This TCR beta chain was obtained from a study of neurological immune-mediated disorders (dated by TCRdb to the late 2010s). For the wider study: Among the roughly 35 multiple sclerosis patients, roughly 31 had relapsing-remitting MS and 3 had secondary progressive MS. Peripheral blood TCR-beta repertoires from HTLV-I-associated myelopathy (HAM/TSP) patients, multiple sclerosis patients and healthy controls were compared by UMI-based sequencing. The roughly 110 TCR-beta libraries included longitudinal samples, technical triplicates and paired sorted CD4+ and CD8+ T-cell subsets alongside PBMC samples. Of the 65 to 70 subjects in the cohort, about 15 were HAM/TSP patients, about 34 were multiple sclerosis patients, and about 20 were healthy controls. Study-wide findings and limitations: No clinical or MRI features were associated with the MS cluster, and the authors said that larger cohorts are needed. No identical CDR3 amino acid sequences were shared among expanded clones across subjects, suggesting private TCR-beta repertoires in all groups. In phylogenetic analysis, the repertoires of 18 of 34 MS patients grouped into a cluster of related CDR3 sequences, which suggests a possible signature at the repertoire level. TCR clonal expansion was highest in HAM/TSP patients and lowest in MS patients, with MS patients falling below even healthy controls.

V has 3 bases trimmed and J has 7 bases trimmed; junction bases matching no gene number 9. Reading the germline V gene gives CDR1 SGHTS and CDR2 YDEGEE. The CDR3, from cysteine to phenylalanine, totals 16 residues. The CDR3 DNA has 48 bases and is translated from base 1. Libraries from unsorted PBMCs were made from 2 million PBMCs kept in RNAlater at -80 degrees C until RNA extraction. Multiple sclerosis patients were enrolled in a US clinical protocol under which disease progression was evaluated by magnetic resonance imaging. Peripheral blood was subjected to Ficoll-Hypaque density gradient centrifugation to isolate PBMCs, which were then cryopreserved in liquid nitrogen. This clonotype was seen repeatedly, ten times or more. Its antigen is currently not known. No qualities accompany the bases; no much larger clone lies one base away. cDNA was synthesized by template-switch 5'RACE using a primer with a 10-nucleotide random unique molecular identifier that tagged each TCR transcript. Each sequencing run produced over 160 million TCR-beta sequences covering 15-18 subjects. The RNeasy kit was used to extract total RNA. The KAPA Real-time Library Amplification kit was used to amplify TCR-beta VDJ regions with primers for the TCR constant region and the 5'RACE anchor. A first PCR added sample indexes and Illumina adaptors, after which a second PCR increased the library yield. After Ampure bead purification, the TCR product of roughly 650 bp was size-selected on a 2% E-gel SizeSelection system. Before pooling, library quality was assessed on a Bioanalyzer, concentration was determined with Qubit, and library quantification was performed with the Kapa Library Quantification kit. An Illumina HiSeq 2500 was used to sequence the libraries paired-end at 2 x 150 bp. To increase sequence diversity, roughly 24-30% phiX was spiked into each library pool. The published analysis was carried out like this. Quality-filtered reads were processed with the UMI-based MiGEC pipeline, and over 85% of raw TCR sequences were removed by the MiGEC pipeline during error correction. IMGT germline references were used for alignment of VDJ genes, and clonotypes were defined by a unique CDR3 amino acid sequence together with V-J genes. Clonal expansion, Shannon diversity and CDR3 relatedness (CalcPairwiseDistances, ClusterSamples) were evaluated with VDJtools, and phylogenetic trees were built with CLCbio workbench. A clone was classed as expanded if it had 8 or more unique UMIs, a cutoff based on coefficient-of-variation modelling across technical triplicates. TCRdb passed the public sequencing reads through fastp at Q25 and MiXCR, retaining productive beta sequences. Merged by CDR3 protein, the rows form single entries marked with the most common genes and DNA. Clone size and V and J calls follow TCRdb, not the original study. This sample is represented by some 61,000 distinct CDR3 sequences; around 4.2% of them were singletons. The ten most abundant clones make up 1% to 1.5% of the sample.

The sample consisted of PBMCs. The chain uses TRBV5-8 and TRBJ1-6; TRBD1 agrees with 8 junctional bases. This receptor was identified in a man aged 25-40 years with multiple sclerosis. The CDR3 protein is CASSWRTGFRNSPLHF. The base sequence is TGTGCCAGCAGCTGGAGGACAGGGTTTAGGAATTCACCCCTCCACTTT.